Following are 20 T cell receptor beta chains from one sample sequenced in a study of cytomegalovirus exposure and HLA in healthy donors. The protocol was immunoSEQ multiplex PCR, while the TCRdb copy is restricted to in-frame clones and leaves out a portion. The sample holds about 250,000 clones; roughly nine tenths are singletons and the top ten take about 12%. Material: PBMCs. Receptor source: a man between 18 and 29 years old in good health and CMV-seropositive.

This sequence joins TRBV2 and TRBJ2-1, with 11 bases aligning to TRBD1. After removal of 5 bases from V and 5 bases from J, the junction contained 14 bases not matched to a gene. The length of the CDR3 is 18 residues. Germline-derived CDR1 and CDR2 are SNHLY and FYNNEI. CDR3 bases: TGTGCCAGCAGTCTAAACACCATTGGACAGGGGGCTAACAATGAGCAGTTCTTC. Translated: CASSLNTIGQGANNEQFF. The variable domain in full, completed from reference TRBV2 and TRBJ2-1, reads EPEVTQTPSHQVTQMGQEVILRCVPISNHLYFYWYRQILGQKVEFLVSFYNNEISEKSEIFDDQFSVERPDGSNFTLKIRSTKLEDSAMYFCASSLNTIGQGANNEQFFGPGTRLTVL.

This clone showed up just a few times. CDR3 in DNA: TGTGCCAGCAGCTCATCCGAAAATCAGCCCCAGCATTTT. This gives the protein CASSSSENQPQHF. This chain connects TRBV7-9 to TRBJ1-5, with D unclear. Germline V gene lookup returns CDR1 SEHNR and CDR2 FQNEAQ (reference sequence). The CDR3 runs 13 residues. Trimming took 4 bases from V and 4 from J, leaving 8 bases between them.

V gene TRBV28 combines with J gene TRBJ1-3; no clear D. V shed 4 bases and J shed 0 bases, with 10 bases lying between them. This CDR3 has 15 amino acids. CDR1 and CDR2 (germline): MDHEN, SYDVKM. The CDR3 reads CASSYGGYSGNTIYF. The CDR3 nucleotides read TGTGCCAGCAGTTACGGCGGATACTCTGGAAACACCATATATTTT. Full variable domain (remainder filled in from reference TRBV28 and TRBJ1-3): DVKVTQSSRYLVKRTGEKVFLECVQDMDHENMFWYRQDPGLGLRLIYFSYDVKMKEKGDIPEGYSVSREKKERFSLILESASTNQTSMYLCASSYGGYSGNTIYFGEGSWLTVV.

The chain combines TRBV6-5 with TRBJ2-1; 8 bases are shared with TRBD2. This CDR3 region has 14 residues. Germline V gene lookup returns CDR1 MNHEY and CDR2 SVGAGI. The ends lost 7 bases at V and 7 bases at J; junction bases unmatched: 9. The CDR3 region is CASIAAGANNEQFF. CDR3 sequence (DNA): TGTGCCAGCATAGCAGCGGGAGCAAATAATGAGCAGTTCTTC.

This clone has just a few counts. The chain carries TRBV25-1 and TRBJ2-1; 8 nucleotides match TRBD2. V lost 3 bases, J lost 3 bases, and 10 bases stayed unmatched. CDR3 size: 17 residues. Germline CDR1 MGHDK, CDR2 SYGVNS. The CDR3 reads CASSDPSLAGNYNEQFF. The DNA of the CDR3 is TGTGCCAGCAGTGACCCGTCCCTAGCGGGCAACTACAATGAGCAGTTCTTC. The complete variable domain, with remaining parts taken from reference TRBV25-1 and TRBJ2-1, reads EADIYQTPRYLVIGTGKKITLECSQTMGHDKMYWYQQDPGMELHLIHYSYGVNSTEKGDLSSESTVSRIRTEHFPLTLESARPSHTSQYLCASSDPSLAGNYNEQFFGPGTRLTVL.

The CDR3 reads CASSLSLAAATDTQYF. The CDR3, as DNA: TGTGCCAGCAGTTTATCTTTGGCAGCGGCCACAGATACGCAGTATTTT. The J gene is TRBJ2-3, the V gene TRBV27, with D possibly matching TRBD2 (5 bases). V was clipped by 0 bases and J by 2 bases, with 12 bases between them. Germline-derived CDR1 and CDR2 are MNHEY and SMNVEV (reference sequence). CDR3 length equals 16 residues.

The chain joins TRBV21-1 to TRBJ2-7; the table's D call TRBD2 went unverified against the DNA. TRBV21-1 is designated a pseudogene. This CDR3 region has 15 residues. The CDR3 coding sequence is TGTGCCAGCAGCAAAGGGCGACTAGCTACACACGAGCAGTACTTC. It translates to CASSKGRLATHEQYF.

V gene TRBV7-2 combines with J gene TRBJ2-1; D tentatively reads TRBD1 or TRBD2 (5 bases each). Germline values: CDR1 SGHTA, CDR2 FQGNSA. V gave up 1 base and J gave up 4 bases, with 8 bases separating them. CDR3 length: 14 residues. This chain's CDR3 is CASSLEGTYNEQFF. CDR3 DNA sequence: TGTGCCAGCAGCTTAGAGGGGACGTACAATGAGCAGTTCTTC.

This clone was detected a few times. For the CDR3, the DNA is TGCGCCAGCAGCTTGGCAGGGGAATACGGCGAGCAGTACTTC. Its protein product is CASSLAGEYGEQYF. The J gene is TRBJ2-7, the V gene TRBV5-1, with D possibly TRBD1 on 6 matching bases. The CDR3 extends over 14 amino acids. The germline V gene encodes CDR1 SGHRS and CDR2 YFSETQ. Trimming stripped 0 bases from V and 6 bases from J, with 13 bases between.

J is TRBJ1-1 and V is TRBV5-1; D is unclear. Trimming took off 4 bases at V and 1 base at J, with 8 bases between the two ends. The V gene's germline CDR1 is SGHRS and CDR2 YFSETQ. CDR3 length equals 13 residues. The CDR3 region has the DNA TGCGCCAGCAGCGTCACAGCGAACACTGAAGCTTTCTTT. Its protein product is CASSVTANTEAFF.

This clone was seen a single time. The rearrangement links TRBV5-1 to TRBJ2-1; D is ambiguous. Germline V gene sequence: CDR1 SGHRS, CDR2 YFSETQ. CDR3 size: 12 residues. The V end was cut by 1 base, the J end by 8 bases, with 7 bases between. CDR3 loop: CASSLSEHEQFF. The CDR3 DNA reads TGCGCCAGCAGCTTGTCGGAACATGAGCAGTTCTTC.

The chain carries TRBV4-1 and TRBJ1-1; 9 bases agree with TRBD1. Unmatched junction bases numbered 5, after V lost 3 bases and J lost 3 bases. Germline V gives CDR1 MGHRA, CDR2 YSYEKL. The CDR3 contains 15 residues. The CDR3: CASSHRTGVDTEAFF. The DNA of the CDR3 is TGCGCCAGCAGCCATCGGACAGGGGTTGACACTGAAGCTTTCTTT.

The chain is built from TRBV5-1 and TRBJ2-1, with D hard to call. Germline CDR1 is SGHRS and CDR2 is YFSETQ. CDR3 length: 15 amino acids. V gave up 4 bases and J gave up 0 bases, with 11 bases separating them. The CDR3 sequence: CASSPDPASYNEQFF. CDR3 in DNA: TGCGCCAGCAGCCCGGACCCGGCCTCCTACAATGAGCAGTTCTTC.

The rearrangement links TRBV5-1 to TRBJ1-1; 7 bases match TRBD1. In germline, CDR1 is SGHRS, CDR2 YFSETQ. The CDR3 spans 15 residues. The J segment lost 8 bases and the V segment lost 4 bases, leaving 14 bases of the junction unmatched. The chain's CDR3 is CASSTQGVTHSEAFF. CDR3 in DNA: TGCGCCAGCAGCACTCAGGGGGTTACCCACTCAGAAGCTTTCTTT.

The chain joins TRBV7-2 to TRBJ1-1; D gene uncertain. The CDR3 has 14 residues. Trimming shortened V by 1 base and J by 4 bases, and 10 bases separated the two germline ends. The V gene's germline CDR1 is SGHTA and CDR2 FQGNSA. The CDR3 spells CASSLVREGTEAFF. The CDR3 nucleotides read TGTGCCAGCAGCTTAGTTAGGGAGGGCACTGAAGCTTTCTTT. The entire variable domain, with the rest obtained from reference TRBV7-2 and TRBJ1-1, is as follows: GAGVSQSPSNKVTEKGKDVELRCDPISGHTALYWYRQSLGQGLEFLIYFQGNSAPDKSGLPSDRFSAERTGGSVSTLTIQRTQQEDSAVYLCASSLVREGTEAFFGQGTRLTVV.

Here the CDR3 DNA reads TGTGCCTGGAGTTTGACCCGGGACATTCAGTACTTC. Its protein product is CAWSLTRDIQYF. The genes are TRBV30 and TRBJ2-4; D is undetermined. This CDR3 contains 12 residues. Trimming shortened V by 2 bases and J by 8 bases, and 10 bases separated the two germline ends. Germline CDR1 and CDR2: GTSNPN and SVGIG (reference sequence).

In its sample, this clone was seen a few times. This chain connects TRBV6-5 to TRBJ1-4, with 10 bases aligning to TRBD1. V was clipped by 6 bases and J by 8 bases; unmatched bases: 3. The germline V gene has CDR1 MNHEY and CDR2 SVGAGI. The CDR3 has 13 amino acids. CDR3 bases: TGTGCCAGCAGGGGACAGGGGCAGGAAAAACTGTTTTTT. Its translation is CASRGQGQEKLFF.

The chain carries TRBV28 and TRBJ2-7; D is perhaps TRBD1 or TRBD2 (6 bases each). Trimming removed 6 bases at V and 5 bases at J, with 20 bases between. From germline, CDR1 is MDHEN and CDR2 SYDVKM. CDR3 length equals 15 residues. The CDR3 nucleotides read TGTGCCAGCAGCCCCCTTGAAGGGGGACTGCACGAGCAGTACTTC. Its translation is CASSPLEGGLHEQYF.

This clone has only one observation. The chain joins TRBV5-1 to TRBJ2-3; D possibly matches TRBD1 or TRBD2 (6 bases each). Germline V gene sequence: CDR1 SGHRS, CDR2 YFSETQ. The CDR3 is 15 amino acids. V was shortened by 3 bases and J by 5 bases, with 16 bases between the two germline ends. This CDR3 reads CASSSGGAGVDTQYF. The CDR3 DNA reads TGCGCCAGCAGCTCCGGAGGGGCAGGGGTAGATACGCAGTATTTT.

The gene calls are TRBV4-1 and TRBJ2-1; 9 positions agree with TRBD1. CDR1 MGHRA and CDR2 YSYEKL come from the germline V gene. The CDR3 extends over 15 amino acids. Trimming cost V 6 bases and J 5 bases; bases outside gene matches: 8. CDR3 nucleotide sequence: TGCGCCAGCAGGGGGGGACAGGGTTCCCACAATGAGCAGTTCTTC. Its translation is CASRGGQGSHNEQFF.